This T cell receptor beta chain was captured in a study of early T cells in non-severe SARS-CoV-2 infection (dated by TCRdb to 2020 to 2023). Background on the whole study: Because TCR sequencing relied on bulk RNA taken from unsorted whole blood, pairing of alpha and beta chains was not possible.

Set within a cohort of healthcare workers in London, UK, this nested case-control study involved weekly PCR testing of nasopharyngeal swabs along with blood sampling. Between 23 and 31 March 2020, the week of the UK lockdown, healthcare workers were enrolled and then followed up weekly for as long as 16 weeks. Turning to this clonotype: Its target antigen remains unknown. The sample holds no much larger clone one base away, and base qualities are not on file.

The cysteine opens and the phenylalanine closes a CDR3 of 15 amino acids. Of the read, only the CDR3 DNA is kept; its 45 bases are in frame from base 1. V lost 3 bases and J lost 4 bases, and the count of bases not matched to a germline gene is 4. The germline V gene encodes CDR1 MDHEN and CDR2 SYDVKM. The paper as a whole reports these results and caveats: Matching against VDJdb was skewed toward anti-spike CD8 responses, likely underestimated virus-specific expansions, and missed private and CD4 specificities.

Library method: 5' RACE. TCRdb names NextSeq 500 as the instrument used. In the TCR library protocol, unique molecular identifiers were attached to individual cDNA molecules to correct for PCR bias and sequencing error. Both TCR alpha and beta chains were sequenced, and tight co-correlation was observed between alpha and beta sequence abundances in each sample. On the authors' methods: Decombinator V4 was used to annotate the V gene, J gene and CDR3 of the TCR sequences. Expanded TCRs were defined as changing significantly between any two time points under a Poisson model with p below 0.0001. Abundances of TCRs were expressed as counts per million after normalisation to the total number of TCRs sequenced in each sample. TRAV1-2 paired with TRAJ12, TRAJ20 or TRAJ33 defined MAIT TCRs, while TRAV10 paired with TRAJ18 defined iNKT TCRs. VDJdb, accessed 1 November 2021, was searched for CMV, EBV and SARS-CoV-2 annotated TCRs, with TCRs annotated for multiple antigens excluded. Using fastp at Q25 and MiXCR, TCRdb reprocessed the public reads and kept productive beta chains. Rows are unified per CDR3 protein, each entry keeping the most common DNA and genes. The V and J calls and clone size are TCRdb's, not the authors'. The sample profile shows some 80,000 distinct CDR3 sequences; less than 5.5% of them were found once. Of the sample, under 8% falls within the top ten clones.

This receptor was obtained from an adult who was a healthcare worker with PCR-confirmed SARS-CoV-2 infection or an uninfected control (not recorded which). The sequence joins TRBV28 to TRBJ1-4; 8 of the junction bases match TRBD1. The material was whole blood, obtained at baseline. CDR3 sequence: CASSFTTGDNEKLFF. The bases read TGTGCCAGCAGTTTCACGACAGGGGATAATGAAAAACTGTTTTTT.